These 21 T cell receptor beta chains were sequenced from one sample in a study of PD-L1 blockade in urothelial cancer. Produced via immunoSEQ multiplex PCR; TCRdb's table is partial and in-frame only. The sample has 65,000 to 80,000 clones, 80% to 85% seen once; the top ten hold roughly 4.5%. The sequencing used PBMCs, collected around atezolizumab (anti-PD-L1) treatment. These receptor sequences come from a man aged 65-85 years with urothelial cancer.

The chain employs TRBV28 and TRBJ2-1; D perhaps matches TRBD2 (5 bases). This CDR3 spans 11 amino acids. The germline V gene encodes CDR1 MDHEN and CDR2 SYDVKM. The V end lost 6 bases, the J end lost 10 bases, and 10 bases lay between the germline ends. The CDR3 protein is CASSPGWEQFF. As DNA, the CDR3 is TGTGCCAGCAGCCCGGGATGGGAGCAGTTCTTC.

This sequence joins TRBV5-4 and TRBJ2-1; a weak D match, TRBD1 (6 bases). V lost 7 bases to trimming and J lost 5 bases, with 13 bases between them. The CDR3 has 13 amino acids. Germline-derived CDR1 and CDR2 are SGHNT and YYREEE (reference sequence). CDR3 DNA sequence: TGTGCCAGCCATCTACAGGGTAACAATGAGCAGTTCTTC. This translates into CASHLQGNNEQFF.

This clone was found once. This chain joins TRBV6-1 and TRBJ2-6; TRBD1 might be the D (5 bases). CDR3 length: 17 amino acids. V was pared by 3 bases and J by 2 bases, with 14 bases between. Germline assignment: CDR1 MNHNS and CDR2 SASEGT. The CDR3 DNA reads TGTGCCAGCAGTGATGGGGCCATAGGTACTGGGGCCAACGTCCTGACTTTC. Protein: CASSDGAIGTGANVLTF.

This clone appeared a few times. The chain is built from TRBV5-4 and TRBJ2-2, with D unresolved. Germline loops: CDR1 SGHNT, CDR2 YYREEE (reference sequence). V dropped 4 bases and J dropped 4 bases, with 17 bases sitting between them. The CDR3 totals 16 residues. The CDR3 region is CASSPIKSSGTGELFF. The CDR3 coding sequence is TGTGCCAGCAGCCCTATTAAGAGTTCGGGCACCGGGGAGCTGTTTTTT.

This clone was detected a few times. The J gene is TRBJ2-7, the V gene TRBV28, with a possible D match to TRBD1 (6 bases). Looked up from germline, CDR1 is MDHEN and CDR2 is SYDVKM. V lost 6 bases and J lost 3, with 21 bases in between. The CDR3 contains 16 residues. The CDR3 bases are TGTGCCAGCAGAATGTCCAGGGGTTCCCCTAGCTACGAGCAGTACTTC. Encoded protein: CASRMSRGSPSYEQYF.

With respect to this clone: A junction boundary mismatches the germline segment, possibly from a read error. The rearrangement joins TRBV30 to TRBJ2-7, with 9 bases aligning to TRBD1. This CDR3 is 14 amino acids long. Germline V lookup: CDR1 GTSNPN, CDR2 SVGIG (reference sequence). The CDR3 region has the DNA TGTGCCTGGGGTGTGGGGACAGGGATAGGCGAGCAGTACTTC. It translates to CAWGVGTGIGEQYF. Complete variable domain (other parts from reference TRBV30 and TRBJ2-7): SQTIHQWPATLVQPVGSPLSLECTVEGTSNPNLYWYRQAAGRGLQLLFYSVGIGQISSEVPQNLSASRPQDRQFILSSKKLLLSDSGFYLCAWGVGTGIGEQYFGPGTRLTVT.

The gene calls are TRBV5-8 and TRBJ2-5; D is possibly TRBD1 (6 bases). V was shortened by 0 bases and J by 0 bases, with 9 bases between the two germline ends. The CDR3 runs 15 residues. Germline loops: CDR1 SGHTS, CDR2 YDEGEE. In DNA, the CDR3 is TGTGCCAGCAGCTTGGACCAGGGGAACCAAGAGACCCAGTACTTC. Translating it yields CASSLDQGNQETQYF.

This clone has a handful of counts. One junction end disagrees with the germline gene, perhaps due to a read error. The rearrangement joins TRBV5-1 to TRBJ1-2; 8 bases map to TRBD1. The germline V gene has CDR1 SGHRS and CDR2 YFSETQ. CDR3 length: 15 amino acids. This CDR3 is CATSHGTGNNYGYTF. The CDR3 DNA sequence: TGCGCCACCAGCCACGGGACAGGCAATAACTATGGCTACACCTTC.

This clone was seen a few times. The chain is built from TRBV7-9 and TRBJ2-2, with D perhaps TRBD2 (6 bases). The germline V gene encodes CDR1 SEHNR and CDR2 FQNEAQ (reference sequence). The CDR3 has 16 residues. V was trimmed by 5 bases and J by 5 bases, leaving 18 bases between them. CDR3 residues: CASSQRSRRGTGELFF. For the CDR3, the DNA is TGTGCCAGCAGCCAAAGATCCCGACGGGGGACCGGGGAGCTGTTTTTT.

CDR3 bases: TGTGCCAGCAGCAGAGGGACAGGGCAGGAAAAACTGTTTTTT. Amino acids: CASSRGTGQEKLFF. The V and J genes are TRBV21-1 and TRBJ1-4; the D call in the table, TRBD1, was not verified against the DNA. TRBV21-1 is a known pseudogene. The CDR3 has 14 amino acids.

The gene calls are TRBV29-1 and TRBJ1-2, with TRBD1 identical over 7 bases. J was trimmed by 2 bases and V by 1 base; bases with no gene match: 4. Germline CDR1 SQVTM, CDR2 ANQGSEA. The CDR3 is 14 amino acids. The CDR3: CSVEGQGRNYGYTF. CDR3 DNA sequence: TGCAGCGTTGAAGGACAGGGTAGAAACTATGGCTACACCTTC.

The V gene is TRBV2, the J gene TRBJ1-5, with a possible D match to TRBD1 (5 bases). The CDR3 totals 14 residues. The V and J ends lost 0 bases and 12 bases respectively, with 15 bases between them. Germline values: CDR1 SNHLY, CDR2 FYNNEI. CDR3 sequence reads: CASSEALRSRDQHF. The DNA of the CDR3 is TGTGCCAGCAGTGAAGCGCTTCGTTCCAGGGACCAGCATTTT.

The genes are TRBV7-9 and TRBJ2-3, with TRBD2 matching over 9 bases. Trimming at V came to 5 bases and at J to 4 bases, leaving 10 bases not matched to a gene. Germline lookup yields CDR1 SEHNR and CDR2 FQNEAQ (reference sequence). This CDR3 region has 16 residues. CDR3 loop: CASSPFLAGESDTQYF. DNA for the CDR3: TGTGCCAGCAGCCCATTCTTAGCGGGAGAATCAGATACGCAGTATTTT.

This clone was seen only once. The chain links TRBV27 to TRBJ1-5; D is ambiguous. The CDR3 is 14 residues long. V dropped 4 bases and J dropped 6 bases, with 13 bases sitting between them. CDR1 is MNHEY, CDR2 SMNVEV, per germline (reference sequence). The CDR3 nucleotides are TGTGCCAGCAGTTCGGGATGGGGTAGTCAGCCCCAGCATTTT. Translated: CASSSGWGSQPQHF.

The gene calls are TRBV28 and TRBJ2-7; the D gene is possibly TRBD2 (5 bases). The germline V gene has CDR1 MDHEN and CDR2 SYDVKM. The length of the CDR3 is 16 residues. V lost 4 bases and J 7 bases, leaving 23 bases between the germline ends. CDR3 region: CASSWTSGVGSWEQYF. The CDR3 DNA sequence: TGTGCCAGCAGTTGGACCTCCGGGGTCGGATCTTGGGAGCAGTACTTC.

CDR3 loop: CASSITAYGYTF. CDR3 bases: TGTGCCAGTAGTATCACAGCCTATGGCTACACCTTC. The J gene is TRBJ1-2, the V gene TRBV19; D remains unclear. Per germline, CDR1 LNHDA and CDR2 SQIVND (reference sequence). The CDR3 has 12 residues. Trimming took 3 bases from V and 4 from J, leaving 6 bases between them.

In nucleotides, the CDR3 is TGTGCCATCAGCTCGGGACAGGGCATGGAGACCCAGTACTTC. Translation gives CAISSGQGMETQYF. V is TRBV10-3 and J is TRBJ2-5; 9 bases agree with TRBD1. Losses at the gene ends were 6 bases for V and 5 bases for J; bases not matched to a gene: 7. The CDR3 is made up of 14 amino acids. Looked up from germline, CDR1 is ENHRY and CDR2 is SYGVKD.

The rearrangement uses TRBV27 and TRBJ2-7; maybe TRBD1 (5 bases). CDR3 length: 14 amino acids. The V gene lost 4 bases and the J gene lost 3 bases, with 13 bases spanning the gap. CDR1 is MNHEY and CDR2 is SMNVEV in the germline V gene (reference sequence). The CDR3 loop is CASSSGGARYEQYF. The CDR3, as DNA: TGTGCCAGCAGTTCGGGTGGGGCCCGCTACGAGCAGTACTTC.

J is TRBJ2-1 and V is TRBV23-1; D is ambiguous. TRBV23-1 is given ORF status, its function remaining uncertain. V was cut by 6 bases and J by 2 bases, with 14 bases left in between. This CDR3 has 15 amino acids. The DNA for the CDR3 is TGCGCCAGCAGAGAGACTGACGTCCCCTACAATGAGCAGTTCTTC. Amino acids: CASRETDVPYNEQFF.

A single count supports this clone. V gene TRBV6-1 combines with J gene TRBJ2-7, with 8 bases aligning to TRBD1. This CDR3 has 16 amino acids. Trimming cost V 0 bases and J 4 bases; bases outside gene matches: 8. The germline gives CDR1 MNHNS, CDR2 SASEGT. The CDR3 region is CASSEAGQAGFYEQYF. The CDR3 DNA follows: TGTGCCAGCAGTGAAGCGGGACAGGCGGGTTTTTACGAGCAGTACTTC.

The rearrangement links TRBV7-9 to TRBJ2-4, with D hard to call. This CDR3 region has 11 residues. The V gene's germline CDR1 is SEHNR and CDR2 FQNEAQ (reference sequence). Trimming removed 10 bases from V and 8 bases from J, with 12 bases in between. CDR3 residues: CATERLDIQYF. The CDR3 DNA is TGTGCCACCGAGAGGCTCGACATTCAGTACTTC.